A selection of T cell receptor beta chains follows, all from one sample in a study of blood T cell repertoires in COVID-19. The repertoire was sequenced with immunoSEQ multiplex PCR; TCRdb's copy has only in-frame clones and lacks some. Of about 200,000 clones detected, approximately 85% appear once; the ten largest clones hold roughly 10%. The sample taken for sequencing was PBMCs or T cells enriched from blood (not recorded which). The receptors originated from a man aged 35-49 years who had recovered from COVID-19. CDR3s leave out the opening cysteine and the closing phenylalanine or tryptophan. The D gene is left open where the match is weak.

CDR3 protein | V gene | D gene | J gene
ASSLVSRSPNYGYT | TRBV28 | - | TRBJ1-2
ASSPTGSGNTIY | TRBV4-1 | TRBD1 | TRBJ1-3
AWKASGSPFIENNEQF | TRBV30 | TRBD2 | TRBJ2-1
ASSSTVNTEAF | TRBV7-9 | - | TRBJ1-1
ASSSSGGVYMNTEAF | TRBV18 | - | TRBJ1-1
ASSDNRDRS | TRBV28 | TRBD1 | TRBJ1-2
ASSPPARYGYT | TRBV11-2 | - | TRBJ1-2
ASSELGGGSYNSPLH | TRBV10-2 | TRBD1 | TRBJ1-6
AISRQALGTDTQY | TRBV10-3 | - | TRBJ2-3
ASSFSSSTDTQY | TRBV11-1 | - | TRBJ2-3
ASGLGQQSQH | TRBV28 | - | TRBJ1-5
ASSPGTATDTQY | TRBV6-4 | TRBD1 | TRBJ2-3
ASSLAVLENSPLH | TRBV7-9 | - | TRBJ1-6
ASSLSGTSNEQF | TRBV3-1/TRBV3-2 | TRBD2 | TRBJ2-1
ASSLQGYTEAF | TRBV5-4 | - | TRBJ1-1
ASSEHGAGNTEAF | TRBV6-1 | - | TRBJ1-1
ASSYSGGQGKNEQY | TRBV6-5 | TRBD1 | TRBJ2-7
ASSQDGVAGGETQY | TRBV14 | - | TRBJ2-5
ATSIAGSNQPQH | TRBV15 | - | TRBJ1-5
ASRVYSEAF | TRBV28 | - | TRBJ1-1
ASSLYGVGGTGELF | TRBV7-2 | - | TRBJ2-2
ASSQTRLAGGGEQF | TRBV4-2 | TRBD2 | TRBJ2-1
ASRRSGRYQETQY | TRBV6-5 | TRBD2 | TRBJ2-5
ASSVGKGGQPQH | TRBV9 | - | TRBJ1-5
ASSSSGRTGELF | TRBV5-1 | TRBD2 | TRBJ2-2